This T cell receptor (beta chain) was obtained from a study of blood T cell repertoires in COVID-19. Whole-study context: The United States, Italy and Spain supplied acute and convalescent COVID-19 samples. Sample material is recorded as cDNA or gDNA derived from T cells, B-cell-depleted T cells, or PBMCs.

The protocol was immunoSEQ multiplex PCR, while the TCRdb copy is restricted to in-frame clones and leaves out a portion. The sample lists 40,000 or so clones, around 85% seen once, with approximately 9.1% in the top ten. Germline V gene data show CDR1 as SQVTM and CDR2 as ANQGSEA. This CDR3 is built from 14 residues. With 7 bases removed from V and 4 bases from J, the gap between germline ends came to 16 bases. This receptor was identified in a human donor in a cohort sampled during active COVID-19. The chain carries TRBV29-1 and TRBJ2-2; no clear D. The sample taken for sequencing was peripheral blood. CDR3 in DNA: TGCAGCGCCGCGAGGCGTGGCGGCACCGGGGAGCTGTTTTTT. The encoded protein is CSAARRGGTGELFF.